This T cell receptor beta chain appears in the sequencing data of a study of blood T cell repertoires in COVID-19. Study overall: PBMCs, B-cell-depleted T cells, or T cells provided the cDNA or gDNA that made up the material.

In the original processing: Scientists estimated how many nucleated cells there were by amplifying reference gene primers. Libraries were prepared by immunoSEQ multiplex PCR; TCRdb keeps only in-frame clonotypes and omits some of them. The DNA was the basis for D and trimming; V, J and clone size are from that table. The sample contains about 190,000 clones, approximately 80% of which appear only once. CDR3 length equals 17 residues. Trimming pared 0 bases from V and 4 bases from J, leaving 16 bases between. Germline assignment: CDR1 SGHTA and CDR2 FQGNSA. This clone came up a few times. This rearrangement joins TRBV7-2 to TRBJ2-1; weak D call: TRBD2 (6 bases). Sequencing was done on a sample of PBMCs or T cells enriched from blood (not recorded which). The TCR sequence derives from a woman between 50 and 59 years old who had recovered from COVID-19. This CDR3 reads CASSLARLSGSYNEQFF. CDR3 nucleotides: TGTGCCAGCAGCTTAGCCCGGTTGAGCGGGTCTTACAATGAGCAGTTCTTC.